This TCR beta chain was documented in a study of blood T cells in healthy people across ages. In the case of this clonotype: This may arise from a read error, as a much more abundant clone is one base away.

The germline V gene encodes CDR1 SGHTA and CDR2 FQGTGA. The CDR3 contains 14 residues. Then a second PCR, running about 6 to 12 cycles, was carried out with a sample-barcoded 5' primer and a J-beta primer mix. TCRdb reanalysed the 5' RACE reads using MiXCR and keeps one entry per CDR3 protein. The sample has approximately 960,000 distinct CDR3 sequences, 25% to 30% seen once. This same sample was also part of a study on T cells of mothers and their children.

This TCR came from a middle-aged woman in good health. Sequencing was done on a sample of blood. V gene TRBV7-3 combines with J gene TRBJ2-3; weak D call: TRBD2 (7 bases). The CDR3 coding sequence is TGTGCCAGCAGCTTAAGCGGGGGCACAAATACGCAGTATTTT. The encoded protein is CASSLSGGTNTQYF.